This entry lists 13 T cell receptor beta chains sequenced from one sample in a study of blood T cell repertoires in COVID-19. TCRdb's table, derived via immunoSEQ multiplex PCR, lists solely in-frame clones and lacks some. Of about 200,000 clones in the sample, approximately 86% were seen once. The sequencing input was PBMCs or T cells enriched from blood (not recorded which). The receptors here all came from a woman in her 40s with acute COVID-19.

The V gene is TRBV7-2, the J gene TRBJ2-5; 8 nucleotides line up with TRBD1. The J segment lost 0 bases and the V segment lost 6 bases, leaving 3 bases of the junction unmatched. The CDR3 totals 14 residues. Germline CDR1 is SGHTA and CDR2 is FQGNSA. The CDR3 bases are TGTGCCAGCAGTCGACAGGGGTACCAAGAGACCCAGTACTTC. It encodes CASSRQGYQETQYF.

This clone was seen a handful of times. CDR3 in DNA: TGCGCCAGCAGCCAAGATAGCGGGACTCGGGACTATGGCTACACCTTC. Encoded protein: CASSQDSGTRDYGYTF. The chain combines TRBV4-3 with TRBJ1-2, with D possibly matching TRBD1 (5 bases). Trimming removed 0 bases at V and 3 bases at J, with 14 bases between. The length of the CDR3 is 16 residues. CDR1 is LGHNA, CDR2 YSLEER, per germline.

The chain employs TRBV11-3 and TRBJ2-5, with 9 positions matching TRBD2. Per germline, CDR1 SGHNT and CDR2 YENEEA. The CDR3 is 20 amino acids. The ends lost 6 bases at V and 5 bases at J; junction bases unmatched: 25. CDR3 amino acids: CASRGEPPPSGRLFTETQYF. Written as DNA, the CDR3 is TGTGCCAGCAGAGGGGAACCTCCACCGAGCGGGAGGTTGTTTACGGAGACCCAGTACTTC.

The chain combines TRBV7-9 with TRBJ2-2; 9 positions match TRBD1. The V segment lost 6 bases and the J segment 2 bases; nucleotides outside the gene matches: 7. Germline CDR1 and CDR2: SEHNR and FQNEAQ (reference sequence). This CDR3 contains 16 residues. CDR3 sequence (DNA): TGTGCCAGCAGTCGATGGACAGGGGTTAACACCGGGGAGCTGTTTTTT. Translation: CASSRWTGVNTGELFF. The variable domain in full, with the rest retrieved from reference TRBV7-9 and TRBJ2-2, is DTGVSQNPRHKITKRGQNVTFRCDPISEHNRLYWYRQTLGQGPEFLTYFQNEAQLEKSRLLSDRFSAERPKGSFSTLEIQRTEQGDSAMYLCASSRWTGVNTGELFFGEGSRLTVL.

The chain is built from TRBV11-2 and TRBJ1-3, with no clear D. V gave up 5 bases and J gave up 2 bases, with 16 bases separating them. The germline gives CDR1 SGHAT, CDR2 FQNNGV. CDR3 size: 16 residues. The CDR3 DNA follows: TGTGCCAGCAGCCTTCAGTCGGGGAGGACTGGAAACACCATATATTTT. This codes for CASSLQSGRTGNTIYF.

The chain is built from TRBV18 and TRBJ1-2; D gene unclear. The germline V gene encodes CDR1 KGHSH and CDR2 LQKENI. Trimming took off 3 bases at V and 4 bases at J, with 9 bases between the two ends. This CDR3 spans 13 amino acids. CDR3 nucleotides: TGTGCCAGCTCACCGGCGGTAGGCTATGGCTACACCTTC. Its translation: CASSPAVGYGYTF.

The V gene is TRBV5-1, the J gene TRBJ2-3; no firm D call. CDR1 is SGHRS, CDR2 YFSETQ, per germline. Trimming left V 4 bases short and J 5 bases short, with 14 bases between. The CDR3 has 14 residues. In DNA, the CDR3 is TGCGCCAGCAGCCTGGGCGAGGTTAAAGATACGCAGTATTTT. Translating gives CASSLGEVKDTQYF.

The chain employs TRBV7-2 and TRBJ1-6, with unresolved D. Germline CDR1 is SGHTA and CDR2 is FQGNSA. V lost 0 bases to trimming and J lost 10 bases, with 13 bases between them. The CDR3 totals 15 residues. CDR3 sequence (DNA): TGTGCCAGCAGCTTAGCGGCACCAGATGCCTCACCCCTCCACTTT. Protein: CASSLAAPDASPLHF.

V usage is TRBV24-1 and J usage is TRBJ1-3, with 9 bases matching TRBD1. CDR1 is KGHDR, CDR2 SFDVKD, per germline. This CDR3 has 19 amino acids. J was trimmed by 2 bases and V by 5 bases; bases with no gene match: 15. The CDR3 sequence is CATSAGDTGGISPGNTIYF. CDR3 bases: TGTGCCACCAGTGCAGGAGATACAGGGGGCATCTCTCCTGGAAACACCATATATTTT.

V is TRBV15 and J is TRBJ2-7, with D tentatively TRBD2 (6 bases). Germline V CDR1 and CDR2: LNHNV, YYDKDF (reference sequence). This CDR3 contains 15 residues. Trimming pared 1 base from V and 4 bases from J, leaving 14 bases between. CDR3 DNA sequence: TGTGCCACCAGCAGAGTTGAGGGACTCGGGTACGAGCAGTACTTC. The encoded protein is CATSRVEGLGYEQYF. Together with reference TRBV15 and TRBJ2-7, the CDR3 gives the full variable domain: DAMVIQNPRYQVTQFGKPVTLSCSQTLNHNVMYWYQQKSSQAPKLLFHYYDKDFNNEADTPDNFQSRRPNTSFCFLDIRSPGLGDTAMYLCATSRVEGLGYEQYFGPGTRLTVT.

The chain carries TRBV5-6 and TRBJ1-2; D perhaps matches TRBD1 (5 bases). The germline gives CDR1 SGHDT, CDR2 YYEEEE. V gave up 4 bases and J gave up 7 bases, with 14 bases separating them. The CDR3 is made up of 13 amino acids. DNA of the CDR3: TGTGCCAGCAGCCAGGGACTCGAGGGTGGCTACACCTTC. Translation gives CASSQGLEGGYTF.

This chain joins TRBV6-1 and TRBJ2-5, with 9 bases that match TRBD2. The germline V gene encodes CDR1 MNHNS and CDR2 SASEGT. The CDR3 is 14 amino acids. After removal of 2 bases from V and 2 bases from J, the junction contained 0 bases not matched to a gene. This chain's CDR3 is CASSELAGQETQYF. In nucleotides, the CDR3 is TGTGCCAGCAGTGAACTAGCGGGGCAAGAGACCCAGTACTTC.

This rearrangement joins TRBV28 to TRBJ2-1, with 7 bases identical to TRBD1. The V and J ends lost 4 bases and 2 bases, in that order; junction bases with no gene match: 11. This CDR3 contains 17 residues. CDR1 is MDHEN, CDR2 SYDVKM, per germline. CDR3 DNA sequence: TGTGCCAGCAGTTCCGGGACAGTAGGTTACCCCTACAATGAGCAGTTCTTC. Its protein is CASSSGTVGYPYNEQFF.